This T cell receptor (beta chain) stems from a study of PD-1 blockade in classical Hodgkin lymphoma (dated by TCRdb to 2019 to 2021). Turning to the overall study: Nivolumab dosing was 3 mg/kg intravenously every 2 weeks, continuing until either disease progression or unacceptable toxicity. The study used CyTOF and TCR beta sequencing to define a peripheral blood immune signature of response to PD-1 blockade in classical Hodgkin lymphoma.

The Qiagen DNeasy kit was used to extract genomic DNA from unsorted PBMCs and from the negatively selected CD4+ and CD8+ fractions. Amplification of TCR beta CDR3 regions was done by immunoSEQ multiplex PCR with primers that anneal to V and J segments. A synthetic immune receptor repertoire was used to minimize amplification bias, and remaining bias was computationally removed after sequencing. Per the source publication's procedure: Repertoire diversity was quantified as the Shannon entropy index using custom Python scripts. Unsorted, CD4+ and CD8+ repertoires were examined separately, except in combined analyses, for which CD4+ and CD8+ sequences were merged in silico. Clonal expansion was defined as at least a 2-fold frequency increase after treatment relative to C1D1, with a pseudocount of 0.5 for undetected baseline clones. Clones with 0 or 1 copy at C1D1 were defined as singleton clones, while clones with 2 or more copies were defined as non-singleton clones. Clones expanded in unsorted samples were assigned a CD4+, CD8+ or unknown annotation through matching of protein sequences in sorted samples from the same patient. Wilcoxon tests on paired samples were used to test diversity changes from C1D1 to C4D1. The table was pulled from immuneACCESS by TCRdb, which kept in-frame rearrangements only. Such tables lose some clones; where checked, under half of the loss comes from unresolved V genes, and the rest has no known cause. The D gene and trimming were derived from the DNA, and the V and J assignments and clone size from that table. In this sample the table shows around 70,000 clones, 71% of which occur a single time. The ten largest clones capture less than 9.5% of the sample.

Reading the label with the study, this specimen's time point is: cycle 2 day 1 (C2D1) of nivolumab. Every trial patient had relapsed after autologous stem cell transplantation, and cohorts A, B and C differed in prior brentuximab vedotin exposure. The trial cohort included 55 to 60 patients with relapsed/refractory classical Hodgkin lymphoma, and each patient had a best overall response of complete response, partial response or progressive disease. In the multi-cohort phase II CheckMate 205 trial, trial patients received single-agent nivolumab. An independent review committee assessed best overall response using the 2007 International Working Group response criteria. Trial PBMCs were obtained immediately prior to nivolumab initiation (C1D1) and on therapy at cycle 2 day 1 and cycle 4 day 1. Peripheral blood was collected in 8 mL Vacutainer Cell Preparation Tubes, from which PBMCs were isolated by centrifugation and then cryopreserved.

The table lists this clone with a count of one. Its antigen is unknown. No much larger clone exists at a distance of one base, and base qualities are not known. General study outcomes and caveats: Only a single clinical trial cohort was studied, and what caused the repertoire differences, possibly disease activity or prior therapy, remained undefined. Among trial patients, those achieving complete response had baseline diversity similar to that of newly diagnosed patients, while diversity was significantly lower in partial responders and progressors. CD4+ but not CD8+ TCR diversity rose significantly by C4D1 (p=0.0027 vs p=0.16), most apparent in complete responders (p=0.02). Lower diversity was observed in patients in whom nivolumab was started less than 1 year after ASCT, and these patients were excluded from later analyses so that confounding by immune reconstitution would be avoided. Baseline TCR diversity was reported to be lower in newly diagnosed patients than in healthy donors, and even lower in relapsed/refractory patients.

Specimen: peripheral blood mononuclear cells (PBMCs), collected before the second cycle of nivolumab. The receptor was isolated from a human donor with classical Hodgkin lymphoma.

In nucleotides, the sequence is TGCAGCGTTGAAGGCGAGATTGAGCAGTTCTTC. This codes for CSVEGEIEQFF. The rearranged chain carries TRBV29-1 and TRBJ2-1; no confident D gene assignment can be made. From the germline V gene, CDR1 is SQVTM and CDR2 is ANQGSEA. Its CDR3 holds 11 amino acids, cysteine through phenylalanine. Left in the record is the CDR3 DNA by itself, 33 bases read in frame from the first base. V drops 1 base and J drops 9 bases, leaving 7 bases in between.